These 32 T cell receptor beta chains were sequenced from one sample in a study of shared T cell receptors in the human thymus. Clones were sequenced by immunoSEQ multiplex PCR, and TCRdb holds only the in-frame ones, with some missing. The repertoire includes hundreds of thousands of clones, 70% to 90% of them detected once, and roughly 0.0086% sits in the top ten. This sample was also put to use in a study of human thymus T cells.

The sample was thymocytes. The receptors stem from a boy under two years old with a congenital heart defect.

V and J are TRBV19 and TRBJ2-3, with D possibly matching TRBD2 (6 bases). The CDR3 has 18 amino acids. CDR1 is LNHDA and CDR2 is SQIVND in the germline V gene (reference sequence). V lost 4 bases and J lost 0, with 20 bases in between. The CDR3 loop reads CASSRRLVVMSSTDTQYF. The CDR3 nucleotides are TGTGCCAGTAGTAGGAGACTAGTAGTGATGTCTAGCACAGATACGCAGTATTTT. The full variable domain, with the rest looked up from reference TRBV19 and TRBJ2-3, is DGGITQSPKYLFRKEGQNVTLSCEQNLNHDAMYWYRQDPGQGLRLIYYSQIVNDFQKGDIAEGYSVSREKKESFPLTVTSAQKNPTAFYLCASSRRLVVMSSTDTQYFGPGTRLTVL.

V and J are TRBV6-4 and TRBJ1-1; maybe TRBD1 (6 bases). This CDR3 comprises 15 residues. CDR1 and CDR2 (germline): MRHNA, SNTAGT. V gave up 0 bases and J gave up 5 bases, with 13 bases separating them. The CDR3 reads CASSDSYRVGTEAFF. CDR3 bases: TGTGCCAGCAGTGACTCGTACAGGGTAGGGACTGAAGCTTTCTTT.

This clone appeared a few times. The chain combines TRBV6-1 with TRBJ1-1; 8 bases match TRBD1. Germline CDR1 and CDR2: MNHNS and SASEGT. CDR3 length: 13 amino acids. J lost 5 bases, V lost 7 bases, and 6 bases had no gene match. In nucleotides, the CDR3 is TGTGCCAGCAATTTGGACAGGGAGACTGAAGCTTTCTTT. Amino acids: CASNLDRETEAFF.

The chain is built from TRBV4-2 and TRBJ1-6; D call uncertain. V gave up 0 bases and J gave up 7 bases, with 16 bases separating them. The CDR3 length is 17 residues. Germline V gene lookup returns CDR1 LGHNA and CDR2 YNFKEQ. CDR3 amino acids: CASSQEHQEVGNSPLHF. DNA for the CDR3: TGTGCCAGCAGCCAAGAACACCAGGAGGTGGGGAATTCACCCCTCCACTTT.

This sequence joins TRBV15 and TRBJ2-4; D may be TRBD2 (5 bases). V lost 0 bases and J 0 bases, leaving 9 bases between the germline ends. Germline CDR1 reads LNHNV; CDR2 reads YYDKDF (reference sequence). The CDR3 totals 16 residues. The CDR3 loop reads CATSRDRAGAKNIQYF. The CDR3 bases are TGTGCCACCAGCAGAGATCGGGCGGGAGCCAAAAACATTCAGTACTTC.

Only a few counts were recorded for this clone. The chain joins TRBV30 to TRBJ2-1; D uncertain. Germline CDR1 and CDR2: GTSNPN and SVGIG (reference sequence). With 3 bases removed from V and 2 bases from J, the gap between germline ends came to 8 bases. The CDR3 spans 13 residues. The CDR3 nucleotides read TGTGCCTGGAGGAGTTCGGCCTACAATGAGCAGTTCTTC. It translates to CAWRSSAYNEQFF.

This clone was detected once. This chain uses TRBV10-3 with TRBJ2-5; 8 bases are shared with TRBD2. This CDR3 comprises 14 residues. Trimming removed 5 bases from V and 4 bases from J; junction bases left unmatched: 6. Germline V gene sequence: CDR1 ENHRY, CDR2 SYGVKD. The CDR3 loop is CAISFSGTRETQYF. The CDR3, as DNA: TGTGCCATCAGTTTCTCCGGGACTAGAGAGACCCAGTACTTC.

A single count supports this clone. CDR3 loop: CSVLQVYYGYTF. CDR3 coding DNA: TGCAGCGTCTTACAGGTCTACTATGGCTACACCTTC. The gene calls are TRBV29-1 and TRBJ1-2, with D possibly matching TRBD1 (5 bases). Trimming removed 6 bases at V and 3 bases at J, with 11 bases between. CDR1 and CDR2 (germline): SQVTM, ANQGSEA. The CDR3 has 12 amino acids.

The chain recombines TRBV5-6 with TRBJ2-7; perhaps TRBD1 as D (5 bases). Germline CDR1 reads SGHDT; CDR2 reads YYEEEE. V gave up 4 bases and J gave up 5 bases, with 13 bases separating them. The CDR3 runs to 13 residues. CDR3 nucleotide sequence: TGTGCCAGCAGCGCTGGACACCGGGACGAGCAGTACTTC. It yields the protein CASSAGHRDEQYF.

This sequence joins TRBV7-2 and TRBJ1-6, with TRBD1 matching 9 bases. V lost 8 bases, J lost 3 bases, and 8 bases stayed unmatched. There are 16 residues in the CDR3. CDR1 and CDR2 (germline): SGHTA, FQGNSA. CDR3 loop: CASRSGDRVYNSPLHF. As DNA, the CDR3 is TGTGCCAGCCGGTCTGGGGACAGGGTCTATAATTCACCCCTCCACTTT.

In nucleotides, the CDR3 is TGTGCCAGCAGTTTTTATACTAGCGGGGCCTACGAGCAGTACTTC. It is translated as CASSFYTSGAYEQYF. V and J are TRBV27 and TRBJ2-7; 10 nucleotides line up with TRBD2. Trimming took 3 bases from V and 2 from J; bases not matched to a gene: 4. CDR3 length: 15 amino acids. The V gene's germline CDR1 is MNHEY and CDR2 SMNVEV (reference sequence).

CDR3 amino acids: CASSSQGTGANVLTF. The CDR3 DNA follows: TGTGCCAGCAGCTCCCAGGGGACCGGGGCCAACGTCCTGACTTTC. The chain has TRBV7-6 and TRBJ2-6; a possible D gene is TRBD1 (6 bases). CDR1 and CDR2 (germline): SGHVS, FNYEAQ. The V and J ends lost 4 bases and 4 bases respectively, with 11 bases between them. The CDR3 consists of 15 residues.

The chain has TRBV4-3 and TRBJ2-3, with TRBD2 matching 10 bases. V shed 0 bases, J shed 2 bases, and the junction held 14 bases outside the gene matches. This CDR3 contains 20 residues. Germline assignment: CDR1 LGHNA and CDR2 YSLEER. The CDR3 nucleotides are TGCGCCAGCAGCCAAGAAGGGAGGCGGAAACTAGCGGGGAACACAGATACGCAGTATTTT. This codes for CASSQEGRRKLAGNTDTQYF.

The chain has TRBV27 and TRBJ1-6; 9 bases align to TRBD1. Germline CDR1 MNHEY, CDR2 SMNVEV (reference sequence). The CDR3 consists of 18 residues. Trimming cost V 3 bases and J 1 base; bases outside gene matches: 7. The CDR3 DNA sequence: TGTGCCAGCAGTTTCGGGACAGGGTGGATGTCCTATAATTCACCCCTCCACTTT. As protein: CASSFGTGWMSYNSPLHF.

This chain joins TRBV4-3 and TRBJ2-1; 11 bases are shared with TRBD1. V lost 4 bases and J lost 5; bases outside the gene matches: 7. CDR3 length: 16 residues. Germline CDR1 LGHNA, CDR2 YSLEER. In DNA form, the CDR3 reads TGCGCCAGCAGCCCGACCCGGGACAGGGGGGACAATGAGCAGTTCTTC. Translated: CASSPTRDRGDNEQFF.

The chain joins TRBV7-9 to TRBJ2-7, with D possibly TRBD1 on 6 matching bases. The germline gives CDR1 SEHNR, CDR2 FQNEAQ (reference sequence). Between the trimmed V and J ends, which lost 0 bases and 2 bases, there was a span of 11 bases. The CDR3 is 15 amino acids. This CDR3 is CASSLAGARAYEQYF. The CDR3 DNA follows: TGTGCCAGCAGCTTAGCGGGGGCCAGAGCCTACGAGCAGTACTTC.

V usage is TRBV28 and J usage is TRBJ1-4, with a tentative D call TRBD1 (6 bases). The V gene lost 3 bases and the J gene lost 6 bases, with 11 bases spanning the gap. Germline-derived CDR1 and CDR2 are MDHEN and SYDVKM. The CDR3 has 14 amino acids. This CDR3 is CASSFSTGYEKLFF. CDR3 nucleotide sequence: TGTGCCAGCAGTTTCAGTACAGGGTATGAAAAACTGTTTTTT.

The chain's CDR3 is CASSKAAETYF. The CDR3 region has the DNA TGTGCCAGCAGCAAAGCGGCAGAGACTTACTTC. The chain uses TRBV21-1 and TRBJ2-7; the table's D call, TRBD2, has no DNA check behind it. TRBV21-1 is assigned pseudogene status. This CDR3 is 11 amino acids long.

This chain connects TRBV25-1 to TRBJ2-5, with 7 bases fitting TRBD1. Germline loops: CDR1 MGHDK, CDR2 SYGVNS. Trimming cost V 4 bases and J 2 bases; bases outside gene matches: 1. CDR3 size: 13 residues. Written as DNA, the CDR3 is TGTGCCAGCAGTGGGGACAGACAAGAGACCCAGTACTTC. This sequence encodes CASSGDRQETQYF. The full variable domain, completed using reference TRBV25-1 and TRBJ2-5, is EADIYQTPRYLVIGTGKKITLECSQTMGHDKMYWYQQDPGMELHLIHYSYGVNSTEKGDLSSESTVSRIRTEHFPLTLESARPSHTSQYLCASSGDRQETQYFGPGTRLLVL.

This clone was observed a few times. The chain employs TRBV15 and TRBJ2-7, with D possibly matching TRBD1 (5 bases). V lost 2 bases to trimming and J lost 3 bases, with 17 bases between them. Looked up from germline, CDR1 is LNHNV and CDR2 is YYDKDF (reference sequence). This CDR3 has 16 residues. The CDR3 region is CATSRQKSRVHYEQYF. The CDR3 DNA reads as TGTGCCACCAGCAGACAAAAGAGCAGGGTGCACTACGAGCAGTACTTC.

The V gene is TRBV28, the J gene TRBJ2-7, with a possible D match to TRBD1 (5 bases). Germline-derived CDR1 and CDR2 are MDHEN and SYDVKM. Trimming shortened V by 5 bases and J by 6 bases, and 14 bases separated the two germline ends. CDR3 length equals 13 residues. The CDR3 region has the DNA TGTGCCAGCAGTGCGAAAAGGGGTGCCGAGCAGTACTTC. Translating it yields CASSAKRGAEQYF.

This rearrangement joins TRBV27 to TRBJ2-7; 7 nucleotides line up with TRBD2. CDR3 length: 18 residues. The V gene's germline CDR1 is MNHEY and CDR2 SMNVEV (reference sequence). The V gene end was trimmed by 2 bases and the J gene end by 2 bases; junction bases not matched to a gene: 15. In nucleotides, the CDR3 is TGTGCCAGCAGTTTAATTTTGGGGGGGAAAGGCTCTCCCTACGAGCAGTACTTC. It translates to CASSLILGGKGSPYEQYF.

The DNA of the CDR3 is TGTGCCAGCAGCTTAGATCAACGACTAGCGGGAATCAAGCAGTTCTTC. It translates to CASSLDQRLAGIKQFF. V is TRBV11-2 and J is TRBJ2-1, with TRBD2 matching over 11 bases. The J segment lost 11 bases and the V segment lost 0 bases, leaving 9 bases of the junction unmatched. CDR1 and CDR2 (germline): SGHAT, FQNNGV. There are 16 residues in the CDR3. The full variable domain, with the rest looked up from reference TRBV11-2 and TRBJ2-1, is EAGVAQSPRYKIIEKRQSVAFWCNPISGHATLYWYQQILGQGPKLLIQFQNNGVVDDSQLPKDRFSAERLKGVDSTLKIQPAKLEDSAVYLCASSLDQRLAGIKQFFGPGTRLTVL.

The V gene is TRBV5-6, the J gene TRBJ1-2; the match to TRBD1 covers 9 bases. J was trimmed by 7 bases and V by 9 bases; bases with no gene match: 10. The CDR3 is made up of 13 amino acids. Germline values: CDR1 SGHDT, CDR2 YYEEEE. The CDR3 loop is CATYRHRGLGYTF. The CDR3 DNA sequence: TGTGCCACCTACCGACACAGGGGGCTTGGCTACACCTTC.

The chain links TRBV6-4 to TRBJ2-3; 7 nucleotides match TRBD2. Germline V gene sequence: CDR1 MRHNA, CDR2 SNTAGT. V shed 0 bases and J 6 bases; nucleotides not matched to a gene: 6. The length of the CDR3 is 15 residues. The CDR3 bases are TGTGCCAGCAGTGACTCGGCGGGGGTGATGGATACGCAGTATTTT. It yields the protein CASSDSAGVMDTQYF.

V and J are TRBV2 and TRBJ2-5; TRBD1 might be the D (6 bases). Germline CDR1 reads SNHLY; CDR2 reads FYNNEI. Trimming cost V 5 bases and J 1 base, with 17 bases left between them. The CDR3 loop spans 16 amino acids. CDR3 nucleotides: TGTGCCAGCAGTCAGCTCAGGGGACACCTCCAAGAGACCCAGTACTTC. This encodes CASSQLRGHLQETQYF.

V and J are TRBV6-5 and TRBJ1-4; 7 positions match TRBD1. Germline V lookup: CDR1 MNHEY, CDR2 SVGAGI. Trimming at V came to 5 bases and at J to 3 bases, leaving 6 bases not matched to a gene. The CDR3 totals 15 residues. The CDR3 DNA is TGTGCCAGCAGTAGCGGACAGGAATCTAATGAAAAACTGTTTTTT. Amino acid sequence: CASSSGQESNEKLFF.

CDR3 sequence (DNA): TGCGCCAGCAGCTTTACTAGCGGAGTTTGTAGCACAGATACGCAGTATTTT. Protein product: CASSFTSGVCSTDTQYF. V gene TRBV5-1 combines with J gene TRBJ2-3, with 8 bases identical to TRBD2. Germline-derived CDR1 and CDR2 are SGHRS and YFSETQ. With V trimmed by 2 bases and J by 0 bases, 8 bases remained unmatched. The CDR3 totals 17 residues.

The chain combines TRBV6-5 with TRBJ2-3; 7 bases line up with TRBD2. Trimming at V came to 3 bases and at J to 2 bases, leaving 8 bases not matched to a gene. The V gene's germline CDR1 is MNHEY and CDR2 SVGAGI. The CDR3 has 16 amino acids. The CDR3 loop is CASSYRRGKHTDTQYF. DNA for the CDR3: TGTGCCAGCAGTTATAGGCGGGGGAAACACACAGATACGCAGTATTTT.

V usage is TRBV30 and J usage is TRBJ2-7, with D maybe TRBD2 (5 bases). Germline V gene data show CDR1 as GTSNPN and CDR2 as SVGIG (reference sequence). With 0 bases removed from V and 3 bases from J, the gap between germline ends came to 6 bases. The CDR3 extends over 12 amino acids. CDR3 nucleotides: TGTGCCTGGAGTGTGGACTTCTACGAGCAGTACTTC. Its protein product is CAWSVDFYEQYF.

The chain carries TRBV6-5 and TRBJ2-1; D may be TRBD1 (6 bases). Germline CDR1 MNHEY, CDR2 SVGAGI. This CDR3 spans 13 amino acids. V gave up 6 bases and J gave up 4 bases, with 10 bases separating them. For the CDR3, the DNA is TGTGCCAGCAGCCACAGGGCGTACAATGAGCAGTTCTTC. This sequence encodes CASSHRAYNEQFF.

DNA for the CDR3: TGTGCCAGCACCCCGACCGGGACTAGCGGGAGAGCTAAAGATACGCAGTATTTT. Translation: CASTPTGTSGRAKDTQYF. The genes are TRBV27 and TRBJ2-3, with TRBD2 matching over 14 bases. The V segment lost 7 bases and the J segment 5 bases; nucleotides outside the gene matches: 14. The germline V gene has CDR1 MNHEY and CDR2 SMNVEV (reference sequence). This CDR3 has 18 residues.